Reported below is one T cell receptor (beta chain). This sample is part of a study of shared clonotypes between healthy human individuals. Study as a whole: Used for every donor were three CD4 naive, three CD4 memory, two CD8 naive and one CD8 memory plate.

Sorted-subset replicate PCR reactions contained 150 to 200 ng DNA, corresponding to 29,000 or so T cell genomes. TCRdb's table, derived via immunoSEQ multiplex PCR, lists solely in-frame clones and lacks some. The data contain approximately 1.9 million clones, roughly 95% of them seen just once; the ten biggest clones take up around 1.8%. There are 16 residues in the CDR3. Trimming stripped 6 bases from V and 8 bases from J, with 25 bases between. Germline V CDR1 and CDR2: LNHDA, SQIVND (reference sequence). As defined, naive CD8 cells were CD45RO-negative and positively selected for CCR7, with terminally differentiated effector memory CD45RA+ cells excluded.

The V gene is TRBV19, the J gene TRBJ1-1; perhaps TRBD1 as D (5 bases). The sequence came from a man between 18 and 29 years old in good health. Some clones in this sample may be carry-over from other donors' samples. The sample taken for sequencing was naive CD8+ T cells from PBMCs. The CDR3 reads CASSQTLNRFSGEAFF. CDR3 nucleotide sequence: TGTGCCAGTAGCCAAACCTTAAACAGGTTTTCCGGCGAAGCTTTCTTT. The entire variable domain, with the rest obtained from reference TRBV19 and TRBJ1-1, is as follows: DGGITQSPKYLFRKEGQNVTLSCEQNLNHDAMYWYRQDPGQGLRLIYYSQIVNDFQKGDIAEGYSVSREKKESFPLTVTSAQKNPTAFYLCASSQTLNRFSGEAFFGQGTRLTVV.